This T cell receptor beta chain originates from a study of cytomegalovirus exposure and HLA in healthy donors. Study-wide points: It was shown in a later analysis that HLA-associated TCR beta chains were more clonally expanded than other, equally common chains.

About this clone itself: The antigen is unknown.

Amplification used 60 Vbeta primers and 13 Jbeta primers. Generated by immunoSEQ multiplex PCR, the TCRdb table keeps only in-frame clones and is missing some. The sample holds roughly 150,000 clones; roughly 70% are singletons and the top ten take 2.5% to 3.5%. Germline CDR1 is MGHRA and CDR2 is YSYEKL. The CDR3 runs to 17 residues. After removal of 6 bases from V and 2 bases from J, the junction contained 15 bases not matched to a gene. V is TRBV4-1 and J is TRBJ1-2, with 7 bases fitting TRBD1. What was sequenced was PBMCs. This TCR derives from a male donor in good health and CMV-seronegative. The DNA of the CDR3 is TGCGCCAGCAGGAAGATTGCCGGGACAGAGGAAAACTATGGCTACACCTTC. This translates into CASRKIAGTEENYGYTF.